A single sample is the source of the 20 T cell receptor beta chains below, sequenced in a study of blood T cell repertoires in COVID-19. Sequencing used immunoSEQ multiplex PCR; TCRdb keeps in-frame clones, though not all of them. Of 490,000 or so clones in the sample, around 85% were seen once. Sequenced input: PBMCs or T cells enriched from blood (not recorded which). All receptors come from a woman aged 55-70 years who had recovered from COVID-19.

The rearrangement uses TRBV4-1 and TRBJ1-2, with a weak D call TRBD1 (5 bases). V was pared by 3 bases and J by 3 bases, with 17 bases between. This CDR3 contains 16 residues. CDR1 is MGHRA and CDR2 is YSYEKL in the germline V gene. The CDR3 nucleotides are TGCGCCAGCAGCCAGGAATGGCAGGGAAGGCACTATGGCTACACCTTC. Translated: CASSQEWQGRHYGYTF.

J is TRBJ2-5 and V is TRBV25-1, with a tentative D call TRBD2 (6 bases). Germline lookup yields CDR1 MGHDK and CDR2 SYGVNS. Trimming stripped 2 bases from V and 1 base from J, with 14 bases between. The CDR3 is 16 amino acids. CDR3 nucleotides: TGTGCCAGCAGTGAAAGGCAGGGAGGTACCCAAGAGACCCAGTACTTC. Residues: CASSERQGGTQETQYF.

This rearrangement joins TRBV12-5 to TRBJ1-6; D gene unclear. The V gene lost 1 base and the J gene lost 7 bases, with 8 bases spanning the gap. Germline loops: CDR1 LGHNT, CDR2 FRNRAP. The CDR3 is made up of 14 amino acids. The CDR3 reads CASGLAAGNSPLHF. The CDR3 DNA sequence: TGTGCTAGTGGTTTGGCGGCAGGAAATTCACCCCTCCACTTT.

The rearrangement uses TRBV4-2 and TRBJ1-1; 7 positions match TRBD1. Per the germline V gene, CDR1 is LGHNA and CDR2 is YNFKEQ. V gave up 3 bases and J gave up 1 base; unmatched junction bases: 2. The CDR3 sequence is 14 residues long. The CDR3 sequence: CASSQGQSNTEAFF. The DNA for the CDR3 is TGTGCCAGCAGCCAGGGACAGTCGAACACTGAAGCTTTCTTT.

This sequence joins TRBV11-2 and TRBJ2-7, with a weak D call TRBD2 (5 bases). Germline-derived CDR1 and CDR2 are SGHAT and FQNNGV. The V end was cut by 1 base, the J end by 5 bases, with 12 bases between. The CDR3 runs 14 residues. The CDR3 sequence is CASSLGSRVHEQYV. CDR3 sequence (DNA): TGTGCCAGCAGCTTAGGGTCGAGGGTTCACGAGCAGTACGTC.

The chain has TRBV5-8 and TRBJ2-3, with 11 bases identical to TRBD2. V lost 7 bases and J lost 0; bases outside the gene matches: 10. CDR1 is SGHTS, CDR2 YDEGEE, per germline. The CDR3 extends over 17 amino acids. In DNA form, the CDR3 reads TGTGCCAGCCCCCTAGCGGGGGGAAGGACTAGCACAGATACGCAGTATTTT. Protein: CASPLAGGRTSTDTQYF.

V usage is TRBV4-1 and J usage is TRBJ2-7, with D perhaps TRBD2 (5 bases). Germline CDR1 reads MGHRA; CDR2 reads YSYEKL. Trimming left V 5 bases short and J 13 bases short, with 12 bases between. The CDR3 consists of 10 residues. The CDR3 nucleotides are TGCGCCAGCAGCAGGAGGTTGGAATACGTC. It translates to CASSRRLEYV.

The J gene is TRBJ1-1, the V gene TRBV3-1 (or the pseudogene TRBV3-2), with D hard to call. V was trimmed by 1 base and J by 7 bases, leaving 7 bases between them. CDR3 length: 12 residues. CDR1 LGHDT and CDR2 YNNKEL come from the germline V gene (reference sequence). The CDR3 reads CASSQGSIEAFF. DNA of the CDR3: TGTGCCAGCAGCCAAGGTTCTATTGAAGCTTTCTTT.

This rearrangement joins TRBV19 to TRBJ1-2; TRBD1 agrees at 9 bases. Germline assignment: CDR1 LNHDA and CDR2 SQIVND (reference sequence). V lost 5 bases and J lost 8; bases outside the gene matches: 9. This CDR3 contains 14 residues. CDR3 DNA: TGTGCCAGTAGTGCCGGACAGGGGCGATGGGGCTACACCTTC. Translating it yields CASSAGQGRWGYTF.

This clone was found a few times. The chain combines TRBV11-2 with TRBJ2-7; D perhaps matches TRBD2 (6 bases). Germline assignment: CDR1 SGHAT and CDR2 FQNNGV. Trimming took off 2 bases at V and 2 bases at J, with 13 bases between the two ends. The CDR3 covers 15 residues. CDR3 in DNA: TGTGCCAGCAGCTTATGGGGGACTGTCCCCTACGAGCAGTACTTC. Its translation: CASSLWGTVPYEQYF.

The chain has TRBV3-1 (or the pseudogene TRBV3-2) and TRBJ2-2; 10 positions match TRBD2. Germline values: CDR1 LGHDT, CDR2 YNNKEL (reference sequence). There are 16 residues in the CDR3. V was clipped by 4 bases and J by 6 bases; unmatched bases: 8. In nucleotides, the CDR3 is TGTGCCAGCAGCCCCGGAGCGGGGGGGCGCGCCGGGGAGCTGTTTTTT. This gives the protein CASSPGAGGRAGELFF.

CDR3 coding DNA: TGTGCCAGCAGTTACTTTGCGGGGGTCCCCTCAGAGACCCAGTACTTC. It encodes CASSYFAGVPSETQYF. The V gene is TRBV6-2 or TRBV6-3, the J gene TRBJ2-5; TRBD2 aligns across 7 bases. Germline lookup yields CDR1 MNHEY and CDR2 SVGEGT. Trimming removed 1 base from V and 4 bases from J; junction bases left unmatched: 9. The CDR3 loop spans 16 amino acids.

V and J are TRBV2 and TRBJ2-5; the D is unclear. The germline V and J ends were trimmed by 6 bases and 1 base, with 6 bases remaining between them. CDR1 is SNHLY, CDR2 FYNNEI, per germline. The CDR3 loop spans 12 amino acids. This CDR3 is CASRPIQETQYF. The CDR3 DNA reads TGTGCCAGCAGGCCTATCCAAGAGACCCAGTACTTC.

V is TRBV5-1 and J is TRBJ2-3; 11 nucleotides align to TRBD2. The germline gives CDR1 SGHRS, CDR2 YFSETQ. Trimming cost V 3 bases and J 3 bases; bases outside gene matches: 6. The CDR3 runs to 16 residues. CDR3 in amino acids: CASSSLAGGGTDTQYF. Written as DNA, the CDR3 is TGCGCCAGCAGCTCCCTAGCGGGGGGTGGAACAGATACGCAGTATTTT.

A single count supports this clone. The chain is built from TRBV3-1 (or the pseudogene TRBV3-2) and TRBJ2-3; 7 nucleotides match TRBD2. The CDR3 loop spans 18 amino acids. Germline CDR1 LGHDT, CDR2 YNNKEL (reference sequence). J was trimmed by 6 bases and V by 1 base; bases with no gene match: 16. This chain's CDR3 is CASSQVVGGGPPRDTQYF. DNA for the CDR3: TGTGCCAGCAGCCAAGTAGTAGGCGGGGGTCCCCCCCGGGATACGCAGTATTTT.

This chain links TRBV20-1 with TRBJ2-5; 14 bases agree with TRBD2. The junction had 19 bases not matched to a gene; V was cut back by 3 bases and J by 1 base. This CDR3 comprises 21 residues. CDR1 and CDR2 from the germline V gene are DFQATT and SNEGSKA (reference sequence). CDR3 nucleotide sequence: TGCAGTGCTAGTTCGGCCTCGTGGTTCGGGACTAGCGGGGGATCCCAAGAGACCCAGTACTTC. Protein product: CSASSASWFGTSGGSQETQYF.

V and J are TRBV10-2 and TRBJ2-2; 10 bases fit TRBD2. Germline CDR1 reads WSHSY; CDR2 reads SAAADI. The CDR3 totals 15 residues. V dropped 5 bases and J dropped 6; count of bases not matched to a gene: 6. CDR3 nucleotide sequence: TGCGCCAGCAGTAGGAGCGGGGGGGCCCCCGGGGAGCTGTTTTTT. It specifies CASSRSGGAPGELFF.

The rearrangement joins TRBV27 to TRBJ1-5; 8 bases align to TRBD1. CDR1 and CDR2 from the germline V gene are MNHEY and SMNVEV (reference sequence). CDR3 length: 18 residues. V gave up 8 bases and J gave up 2 bases; unmatched junction bases: 17. The CDR3 sequence: CASEYPTGVGGRNQPQHF. For the CDR3, the DNA is TGTGCCAGCGAATACCCGACAGGGGTTGGTGGGCGCAATCAGCCCCAGCATTTT.

This chain uses TRBV6-5 with TRBJ2-2; perhaps TRBD1 as D (5 bases). From germline, CDR1 is MNHEY and CDR2 SVGAGI. The V and J ends lost 7 bases and 5 bases respectively, with 17 bases between them. There are 15 residues in the CDR3. CDR3 region: CASTGPRQTTGELFF. CDR3 sequence (DNA): TGTGCCAGCACTGGGCCCCGACAGACGACCGGGGAGCTGTTTTTT.

This rearrangement joins TRBV2 to TRBJ1-3; D call uncertain. V was clipped by 4 bases and J by 0 bases, with 10 bases between them. CDR3 length equals 15 residues. Germline V lookup: CDR1 SNHLY, CDR2 FYNNEI. CDR3 in amino acids: CASSGTQLSGNTIYF. CDR3 coding DNA: TGTGCCAGCAGTGGTACACAGCTCTCTGGAAACACCATATATTTT.